Following are 27 T cell receptor beta chains from one sample sequenced in a study of vaccination and CD4 T cells after COVID-19. No antigen has been assigned to these receptors. The Oncomine TCR Beta short-read assay was what sequenced the DNA obtained from cultured CD4+ T cells. TCRdb recomputed calls from the PCR reads with MiXCR, one row per CDR3 protein. Of about 7,200 distinct CDR3 sequences in the sample, over 40% were seen once. Treatment of the sample: approximately 9-day PBMC culture with coronavirus spike peptide pools or control peptides (ViraFEST assay). Researchers collected the unexposed donor's CD4+ T cells before the COVID-19 pandemic (2011-2018). Specimen: CD4+ T cells from blood, cultured in vitro. All receptors come from a human donor in good health.

There are a few counts of this clonotype. The rearrangement uses TRBV7-6 and TRBJ1-2, with D possibly TRBD1 on 5 matching bases. Germline V gene lookup returns CDR1 SGHVS and CDR2 FNYEAQ. Between the trimmed V and J ends, which lost 5 bases and 2 bases, there was a span of 21 bases. The CDR3 extends over 17 amino acids. The CDR3 coding sequence is TGTGCCAGCAGCCCGGGTGAGGGGTGGGGGAAAAACTATGGCTACACCTTC. This encodes CASSPGEGWGKNYGYTF.

This clonotype is a singleton in its sample. The genes are TRBV10-2 and TRBJ2-7, with a possible D match to TRBD1 (5 bases). CDR3 size: 16 residues. Germline-derived CDR1 and CDR2 are WSHSY and SAAADI. V was pared by 3 bases and J by 2 bases, with 17 bases between. The CDR3 DNA reads TGCGCCAGCAGTGATCCGGCGGACAAGGGGACCTACGAGCAGTACTTC. It specifies CASSDPADKGTYEQYF.

The chain recombines TRBV19 with TRBJ1-2; possible D gene TRBD1, 6 bases. The CDR3 extends over 15 amino acids. V was clipped by 7 bases and J by 4 bases, with 19 bases between them. Per germline, CDR1 LNHDA and CDR2 SQIVND (reference sequence). The CDR3 loop reads CASTMGGAPSYGYTF. CDR3 sequence (DNA): TGTGCCAGTACCATGGGGGGGGCGCCGAGCTATGGCTACACCTTC.

The CDR3 spells CASSSPKTSSYEQYF. The CDR3 coding sequence is TGTGCCAGCAGCTCCCCGAAAACCAGCTCCTACGAGCAGTACTTC. The chain combines TRBV7-2 with TRBJ2-7; D is unclear. V was shortened by 4 bases and J by 0 bases, with 13 bases between the two germline ends. The CDR3 length is 15 residues. Germline V gene data show CDR1 as SGHTA and CDR2 as FQGNSA.

The J gene is TRBJ2-7, the V gene TRBV4-1, with a possible D match to TRBD1 (7 bases). V was trimmed by 2 bases and J by 0 bases, leaving 14 bases between them. Germline CDR1 is MGHRA and CDR2 is YSYEKL. This CDR3 contains 16 residues. This CDR3 is CASSQPGRGDSYEQYF. Here the CDR3 DNA reads TGCGCCAGCAGCCAACCGGGCAGGGGGGACTCCTACGAGCAGTACTTC.

The J gene is TRBJ2-5, the V gene TRBV7-8; D unresolved. V was shortened by 0 bases and J by 5 bases, with 1 base between the two germline ends. Germline V gene data show CDR1 as SGHVS and CDR2 as FQNEAQ. The CDR3 contains 11 residues. CDR3 bases: TGTGCCAGCAGCTTAGCGGAGACCCAGTACTTC. Its protein product is CASSLAETQYF.

This sequence joins TRBV6-1 and TRBJ1-1; D remains ambiguous. Germline lookup yields CDR1 MNHNS and CDR2 SASEGT. The CDR3 is 15 amino acids. Trimming left V 6 bases short and J 4 bases short, with 18 bases between. CDR3 amino acids: CASRLDISPLTEAFF. DNA of the CDR3: TGTGCCAGCAGACTAGACATTTCCCCACTCACTGAAGCTTTCTTT.

In this sample, this clonotype turned up a few times. J is TRBJ1-5 and V is TRBV7-9, with D unclear. This CDR3 spans 15 amino acids. V was clipped by 3 bases and J by 0 bases, with 9 bases between them. The germline gives CDR1 SEHNR, CDR2 FQNEAQ (reference sequence). CDR3 protein: CASSFYSDSNQPQHF. CDR3 DNA: TGTGCCAGCAGCTTTTACAGCGATAGCAATCAGCCCCAGCATTTT.

The rearrangement links TRBV4-1 to TRBJ1-5, with TRBD1 as a possible D gene (6 bases). The length of the CDR3 is 16 residues. Germline V CDR1 and CDR2: MGHRA, YSYEKL. The V and J ends lost 0 bases and 3 bases respectively, with 12 bases between them. CDR3 in amino acids: CASSQDKGQNNQPQHF. The CDR3 coding sequence is TGCGCCAGCAGCCAAGATAAAGGACAGAACAATCAGCCCCAGCATTTT.

The CDR3 DNA sequence: TGTGCCAGCAGCTTGGCTGGTGGGGGCTACGAGCAGTACTTC. Translation gives CASSLAGGGYEQYF. This chain links TRBV5-4 with TRBJ2-7; D tentatively reads TRBD1 or TRBD2 (5 bases each). This CDR3 region has 14 residues. The germline V gene encodes CDR1 SGHNT and CDR2 YYREEE (reference sequence). V was clipped by 0 bases and J by 3 bases, with 10 bases between them.

There are a few counts of this clonotype. The chain has TRBV19 and TRBJ1-3; D is unresolved. Per germline, CDR1 LNHDA and CDR2 SQIVND (reference sequence). The ends were cut back, 7 bases at V and 0 bases at J, with 10 bases in the middle. The CDR3 extends over 14 amino acids. The CDR3 nucleotides read TGTGCCAGTACCCCAGGACCCTCTGGAAACACCATATATTTT. This translates into CASTPGPSGNTIYF.

This chain links TRBV20-1 with TRBJ2-7; D might be TRBD2 (6 bases). V dropped 4 bases and J dropped 7 bases, with 26 bases sitting between them. Looked up from germline, CDR1 is DFQATT and CDR2 is SNEGSKA (reference sequence). This CDR3 is 16 amino acids long. CDR3: CSATGPPGRSVREQYF. The CDR3 DNA sequence: TGCAGTGCTACCGGCCCCCCTGGGAGGAGTGTACGGGAGCAGTACTTC.

This clonotype was seen more than once but under ten times. This chain links TRBV28 with TRBJ1-1, with a weak D call TRBD1 (5 bases). V was trimmed by 3 bases and J by 5 bases, leaving 10 bases between them. The CDR3 spans 13 residues. Germline V CDR1 and CDR2: MDHEN, SYDVKM. This chain's CDR3 is CASSLGVFTEAFF. In nucleotides, the CDR3 is TGTGCCAGCAGTTTGGGGGTATTTACTGAAGCTTTCTTT.

This sequence joins TRBV6-4 and TRBJ2-1; no clear D. Germline lookup yields CDR1 MRHNA and CDR2 SNTAGT. The ends were cut back, 4 bases at V and 5 bases at J, with 12 bases in the middle. The CDR3 sequence is 14 residues long. This CDR3 reads CASSAVHENNEQFF. CDR3 nucleotides: TGTGCCAGCAGTGCGGTACACGAGAACAATGAGCAGTTCTTC.

As for this clonotype: The junction and the germline gene differ at one end; a read error may be behind it. This chain connects TRBV15 to TRBJ1-6; D is undetermined. The CDR3 covers 17 residues. In germline, CDR1 is LNHNV, CDR2 YYDKDF (reference sequence). In DNA form, the CDR3 reads TGTGCCACCAGCAGAGATTCGCCCAGGAGCTATAATTCACCCTTCCACTTT. Translation gives CATSRDSPRSYNSPFHF.

This clonotype was found a few times. The rearrangement joins TRBV19 to TRBJ2-3; 8 bases fit TRBD2. J lost 2 bases, V lost 6 bases, and 7 bases had no gene match. Germline CDR1 LNHDA, CDR2 SQIVND (reference sequence). The CDR3 is made up of 15 amino acids. CDR3 residues: CASSLRTSNTDTQYF. The CDR3 DNA follows: TGTGCCAGTAGCCTAAGGACTAGCAACACAGATACGCAGTATTTT. Combining the CDR3 with reference TRBV19 and TRBJ2-3 gives the whole variable domain DGGITQSPKYLFRKEGQNVTLSCEQNLNHDAMYWYRQDPGQGLRLIYYSQIVNDFQKGDIAEGYSVSREKKESFPLTVTSAQKNPTAFYLCASSLRTSNTDTQYFGPGTRLTVL.

This clonotype was observed once. V is TRBV11-2 and J is TRBJ2-7; D may match TRBD1 or TRBD2 (5 bases each). This CDR3 comprises 18 residues. V dropped 3 bases and J dropped 0 bases, with 21 bases sitting between them. Germline CDR1 SGHAT, CDR2 FQNNGV. CDR3 sequence: CASSLRGPPLTISYEQYF. Written as DNA, the CDR3 is TGTGCCAGCAGCTTGAGGGGACCACCCTTAACGATCTCCTACGAGCAGTACTTC.

This clonotype has only a few counts. The rearrangement joins TRBV24-1 to TRBJ2-3; perhaps TRBD2 as D (5 bases). Per the germline V gene, CDR1 is KGHDR and CDR2 is SFDVKD. The CDR3 totals 17 residues. The V end was cut by 3 bases, the J end by 1 base, with 16 bases between. The CDR3 sequence: CATSDPKGSGGTDTQYF. DNA of the CDR3: TGTGCCACCAGTGATCCCAAGGGATCCGGGGGCACAGATACGCAGTATTTT.

The chain is built from TRBV21-1 and TRBJ2-1; no check of the table's D call, TRBD1, against the DNA was made. TRBV21-1 is designated a pseudogene. This CDR3 has 13 amino acids. The CDR3 coding sequence is TGTGCCAGCAGTCTGACCCTGTACAATGAGCAGTTCTTC. It specifies CASSLTLYNEQFF.

This rearrangement joins TRBV6-5 to TRBJ1-3; tentative D call: TRBD1 (6 bases). From germline, CDR1 is MNHEY and CDR2 SVGAGI. This CDR3 is 15 amino acids long. The V and J ends lost 2 bases and 4 bases respectively, with 12 bases between them. CDR3 nucleotides: TGTGCCAGCAGTTACGGGGGGGCCCCAGGAAACACCATATATTTT. It translates to CASSYGGAPGNTIYF.

The genes are TRBV27 and TRBJ1-3; D is unclear. Germline CDR1 MNHEY, CDR2 SMNVEV (reference sequence). With 1 base removed from V and 1 base from J, the gap between germline ends came to 11 bases. The CDR3 runs to 16 residues. The DNA for the CDR3 is TGTGCCAGCAGTTTATTGGGCGGAGGGTCTGGAAACACCATATATTTT. It yields the protein CASSLLGGGSGNTIYF.

In its sample, this clonotype was seen a few times. The J gene is TRBJ2-2, the V gene TRBV27, with D unresolved. This CDR3 is 14 amino acids long. Between the trimmed V and J ends, which lost 7 bases and 2 bases, there was a span of 11 bases. The V gene's germline CDR1 is MNHEY and CDR2 SMNVEV (reference sequence). Written as DNA, the CDR3 is TGTGCCAGCAAGGTGCAATCCAACACCGGGGAGCTGTTTTTT. It specifies CASKVQSNTGELFF.

The gene calls are TRBV6-5 and TRBJ2-1; 8 bases line up with TRBD2. Germline CDR1 MNHEY, CDR2 SVGAGI. The J segment lost 9 bases and the V segment lost 0 bases, leaving 4 bases of the junction unmatched. This CDR3 has 14 amino acids. The CDR3 protein is CASSYSGLGVEQFF. CDR3 coding DNA: TGTGCCAGCAGTTACTCGGGACTAGGTGTTGAGCAGTTCTTC.

The chain joins TRBV6-1 to TRBJ1-1, with TRBD1 matching 7 bases. The CDR3 length is 13 residues. Unmatched junction bases numbered 2, after V lost 2 bases and J lost 5 bases. Per germline, CDR1 MNHNS and CDR2 SASEGT. The CDR3 protein is CASSERGLTEAFF. The DNA for the CDR3 is TGTGCCAGCAGTGAAAGGGGGCTGACTGAAGCTTTCTTT.

By its share, this clonotype is large. This chain connects TRBV20-1 to TRBJ1-1, with D unclear. The CDR3 sequence is 13 residues long. Germline V gives CDR1 DFQATT, CDR2 SNEGSKA (reference sequence). The V end lost 7 bases, the J end lost 1 base, and 13 bases lay between the germline ends. The CDR3 loop is CSGVRPANTEAFF. The DNA for the CDR3 is TGCAGTGGGGTAAGGCCGGCGAACACTGAAGCTTTCTTT.

The genes are TRBV6-1 and TRBJ2-1; D is unclear. Germline V gene sequence: CDR1 MNHNS, CDR2 SASEGT. The CDR3 loop spans 13 amino acids. The V gene lost 5 bases and the J gene lost 4 bases, with 9 bases spanning the gap. The DNA for the CDR3 is TGTGCCAGCAGTATGGACGCGTACAATGAGCAGTTCTTC. Translation: CASSMDAYNEQFF.

This clonotype was counted only a few times. V gene TRBV20-1 combines with J gene TRBJ2-3; D might be TRBD1 or TRBD2, each matching 5 bases. With 0 bases removed from V and 12 bases from J, the gap between germline ends came to 13 bases. In germline, CDR1 is DFQATT, CDR2 SNEGSKA (reference sequence). This CDR3 is 12 amino acids long. Here the CDR3 DNA reads TGCAGTGCTAGAGATCTCCGGGACCTTCAGTATTTT. This encodes CSARDLRDLQYF.